Listed below are T cell receptor beta chains from one sample, sequenced in a study of Graves' ophthalmopathy and Graves' hyperthyroidism. TCRdb fed the multiplex PCR reads into MiXCR, producing one record per CDR3 protein. Of roughly 400,000 distinct CDR3 sequences detected, roughly 14% appear once; the ten largest clones hold roughly 7%. Sequences were obtained from peripheral blood. All receptors come from a woman between 18 and 29 years old with stable Graves' hyperthyroidism. The CDR3 runs from the conserved cysteine through the conserved F or W. Size tells how often a clone was seen (once, few, many) or the class of an expanded clone, and some rows leave it out.

j_call v_call clone_size cdr3_aa
TRBJ2-7 TRBV20-1 few CSASSIQHSSGEQYF
TRBJ1-5 TRBV12-3/TRBV12-4 many CASSFNLVVGLIGHQPQHF
TRBJ1-6 TRBV27 many CASNPRASRRNSPLHF
TRBJ2-5 TRBV7-2 many CASSLRLAGLETQYF
TRBJ2-4 TRBV20-1 many CSARAWEEKNIQYF
TRBJ2-7 TRBV20-1 many CSARRGGVYEQYF
TRBJ2-7 TRBV5-1 many CASSLRPELAGAYEQYF
TRBJ2-7 TRBV28 many CASRQPGQLTEQYF
TRBJ2-7 TRBV11-3 many CASSLDLAGEYEQYF
TRBJ1-6 TRBV9 many CASSSRRNSPLHF
TRBJ1-1 TRBV5-1 many CASSGSGGRNTEAFF
TRBJ2-4 TRBV5-1 many CACPREDIQYF
TRBJ2-6 TRBV19 many CASSPRTGRSGANVLTF
TRBJ1-2 TRBV4-1 few CASSQVSVGGYTF
TRBJ1-2 TRBV6-1 many CAGMRQGPNYGYTF
TRBJ2-5 TRBV27 many CASSSVLSPWETQYF
TRBJ1-1 TRBV12-5 many CASGQGDRSDGYAFF
TRBJ2-7 TRBV7-2 many CASSLQGAQPYEQYF
TRBJ1-2 TRBV19 many CASSIGGVRGYTF
TRBJ1-2 TRBV29-1 - CSVGSTYYGYTF